This note documents a single T cell receptor beta chain sequence. The sample is drawn from a study of blood T cell repertoires in COVID-19. Study as a whole: Acute and convalescent COVID-19 samples came from the United States, Italy and Spain. PBMCs, B-cell-depleted T cells, or T cells were the source of the cDNA or gDNA that made up the material.

This table comes from immunoSEQ multiplex PCR, and its TCRdb copy is limited to in-frame clones, with some not included. Among 120,000 to 150,000 clones listed, roughly 90% were seen once. Germline V gene lookup returns CDR1 SGHKS and CDR2 YYEKEE (reference sequence). V was shortened by 2 bases and J by 5 bases, with 11 bases between the two germline ends. This CDR3 is 15 amino acids long. All enrollees were about 18 to 100 years old and from 24 US areas. A COVID-19 case was met by exposed participants within 2 weeks before study entry. The chain uses TRBV5-5 and TRBJ1-6; D is unclear. The material sequenced was PBMCs or T cells enriched from blood (not recorded which). This receptor was obtained from a woman in her 40s who had been exposed to COVID-19. This CDR3 reads CASSFGIPNNSPLHF. In DNA form, the CDR3 reads TGTGCCAGCAGCTTTGGCATACCCAATAATTCACCCCTCCACTTT.